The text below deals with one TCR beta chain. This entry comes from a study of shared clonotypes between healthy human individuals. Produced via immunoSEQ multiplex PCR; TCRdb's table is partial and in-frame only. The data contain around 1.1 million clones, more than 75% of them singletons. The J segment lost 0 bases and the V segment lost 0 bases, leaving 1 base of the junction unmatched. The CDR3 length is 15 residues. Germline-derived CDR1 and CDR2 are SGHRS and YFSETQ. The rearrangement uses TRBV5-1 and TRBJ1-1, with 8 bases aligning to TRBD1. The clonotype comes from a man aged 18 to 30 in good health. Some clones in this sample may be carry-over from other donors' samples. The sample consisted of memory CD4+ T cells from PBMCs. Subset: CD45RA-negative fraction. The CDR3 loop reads CASSLGGQVNTEAFF. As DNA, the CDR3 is TGCGCCAGCAGCTTGGGGGGACAGGTGAACACTGAAGCTTTCTTT.